These 7 T cell receptor beta chains share one sample of origin, sequenced in a study of blood T cell repertoires in COVID-19. Measured with immunoSEQ multiplex PCR; TCRdb has only the in-frame clones, and not every one. This table has approximately 50,000 clones, approximately 75% appearing once. Input material: peripheral blood. These receptors all come from a man aged 55 to 70 with COVID-19, enrolled during active disease.

The table lists this clone with a count of one. This CDR3 is CASSLNSNQPQHF. In DNA form, the CDR3 reads TGTGCCAGCAGTCTTAATAGCAATCAGCCCCAGCATTTT. The V and J genes are TRBV6-6 and TRBJ1-5; D unclear. Germline values: CDR1 MNHNY, CDR2 SVGAGI (reference sequence). V was shortened by 5 bases and J by 0 bases, with 5 bases between the two germline ends. CDR3 length equals 13 residues.

The chain couples TRBV12-3 or TRBV12-4 to TRBJ1-1; D ambiguous. The CDR3 has 13 amino acids. With 5 bases removed from V and 1 base from J, the gap between germline ends came to 8 bases. CDR3 bases: TGTGCCAGCAGTGTACAGAGGAACACTGAAGCTTTCTTT. The encoded protein is CASSVQRNTEAFF.

The chain joins TRBV2 to TRBJ2-2; D not resolved. CDR1 is SNHLY and CDR2 is FYNNEI in the germline V gene. This CDR3 contains 13 residues. V was cut by 9 bases and J by 1 base, with 9 bases left in between. Here the CDR3 reads CASSIRNTGELFF. Written as DNA, the CDR3 is TGTGCCAGTTCCATCAGGAACACCGGGGAGCTGTTTTTT. Full variable domain (remainder filled in from reference TRBV2 and TRBJ2-2): EPEVTQTPSHQVTQMGQEVILRCVPISNHLYFYWYRQILGQKVEFLVSFYNNEISEKSEIFDDQFSVERPDGSNFTLKIRSTKLEDSAMYFCASSIRNTGELFFGEGSRLTVL.

The chain combines TRBV5-5 with TRBJ2-7, with D possibly matching TRBD1 (6 bases). The germline V and J ends were trimmed by 1 base and 2 bases, with 10 bases remaining between them. Germline values: CDR1 SGHKS, CDR2 YYEKEE (reference sequence). The CDR3 is 14 residues long. The CDR3 loop reads CASSLSTGPYEQYF. CDR3 in DNA: TGTGCCAGCAGCTTGTCAACAGGGCCCTACGAGCAGTACTTC.

This clone was observed once. The chain links TRBV19 to TRBJ2-6; a possible D gene is TRBD1 (6 bases). Germline V lookup: CDR1 LNHDA, CDR2 SQIVND (reference sequence). The length of the CDR3 is 21 residues. V was cut by 7 bases and J by 1 base, with 29 bases left in between. DNA of the CDR3: TGTGCCAGTACCCCAACAGGGAATCCTCTTAGTCGTGGGTCTGGGGCCAACGTCCTGACTTTC. Its protein product is CASTPTGNPLSRGSGANVLTF.

V gene TRBV28 combines with J gene TRBJ1-2, with D unresolved. V was cut by 2 bases and J by 7 bases, with 20 bases left in between. Looked up from germline, CDR1 is MDHEN and CDR2 is SYDVKM. The CDR3 length is 16 residues. The CDR3 bases are TGTGCCAGCAGTTTAGGATTGGCGGTGCAGCGGCCTGGCTACACCTTC. The encoded protein is CASSLGLAVQRPGYTF.

This clone occurred once. The V call is TRBV9, the J call TRBJ2-3, with 9 bases fitting TRBD2. V shed 1 base and J 1 base; nucleotides not matched to a gene: 1. The CDR3 loop spans 15 amino acids. Germline V gene sequence: CDR1 SGDLS, CDR2 YYNGEE. This CDR3 is CASSVQREGTDTQYF. The CDR3 DNA reads TGTGCCAGCAGCGTACAGCGGGAGGGCACAGATACGCAGTATTTT.